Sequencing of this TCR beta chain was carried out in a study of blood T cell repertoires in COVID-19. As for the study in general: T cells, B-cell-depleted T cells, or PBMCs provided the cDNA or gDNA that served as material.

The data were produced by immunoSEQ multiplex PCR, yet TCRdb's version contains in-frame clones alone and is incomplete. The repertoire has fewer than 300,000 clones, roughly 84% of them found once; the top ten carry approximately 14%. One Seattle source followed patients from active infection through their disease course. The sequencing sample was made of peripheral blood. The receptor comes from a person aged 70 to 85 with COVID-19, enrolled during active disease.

CDR3 amino acids: CARRPTGAASYGYTF. CDR3 bases: TGTGCCAGAAGGCCCACAGGGGCTGCTTCCTATGGCTACACCTTC. The chain couples TRBV5-3 to TRBJ1-2; 7 bases agree with TRBD1. TRBV5-3 counts as an open reading frame of uncertain function. J was trimmed by 4 bases and V by 5 bases; bases with no gene match: 11. This CDR3 region has 15 residues.